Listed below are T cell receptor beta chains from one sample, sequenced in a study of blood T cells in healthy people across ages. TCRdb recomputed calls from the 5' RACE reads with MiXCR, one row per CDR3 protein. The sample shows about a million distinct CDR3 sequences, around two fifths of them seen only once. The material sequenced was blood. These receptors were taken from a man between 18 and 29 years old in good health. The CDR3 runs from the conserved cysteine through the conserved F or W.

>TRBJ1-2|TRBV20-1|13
CSAAADSNYGYTF
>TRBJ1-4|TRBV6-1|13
CASSKLLIEKLFF
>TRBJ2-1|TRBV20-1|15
CSARDLRGRDNEQFF
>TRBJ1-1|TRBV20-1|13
CSAIRGEQSEAFF
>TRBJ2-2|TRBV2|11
CASNLNGELFF
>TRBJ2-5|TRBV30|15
CAWSVRDSGYNEQYF
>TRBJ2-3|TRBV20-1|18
CSAPPRLGVVLKADTQYF
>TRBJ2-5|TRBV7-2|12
CASGSSLETQYF
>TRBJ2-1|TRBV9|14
CASSVVPSYNEQFF
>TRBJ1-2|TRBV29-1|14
CSVETGTGGVGYTF
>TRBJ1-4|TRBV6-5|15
CASSRASATNEKLFF
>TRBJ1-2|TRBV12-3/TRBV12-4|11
CASKLGTGYTF
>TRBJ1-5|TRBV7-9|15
CTSSPGQGNVQPQHF
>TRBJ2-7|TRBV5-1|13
CASSRDREYEQYF
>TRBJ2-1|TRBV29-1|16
CSVDEGRGGSYNEQFF
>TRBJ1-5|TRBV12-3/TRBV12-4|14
CASTRGGGNQPQHF
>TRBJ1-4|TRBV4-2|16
CASSQGTGGVGERLFF
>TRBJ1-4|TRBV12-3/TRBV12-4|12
CASSPHIKKLFF
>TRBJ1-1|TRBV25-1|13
CASSEYAYPEAFF
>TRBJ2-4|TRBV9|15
CASSAGQGAVNIQYF
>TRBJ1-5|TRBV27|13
CASSFRVDQPQHF
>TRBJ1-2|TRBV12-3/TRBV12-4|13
CASSRDRSYGYTF
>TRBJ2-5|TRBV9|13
CASSATNQETQYF
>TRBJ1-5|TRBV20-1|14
CSARPADNNQPQHF
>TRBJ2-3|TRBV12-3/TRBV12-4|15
CASSYSRWGADTQYF
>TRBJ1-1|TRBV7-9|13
CASSLGRTKEAFF
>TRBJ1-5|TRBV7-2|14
CASSSDSLNQPQHF
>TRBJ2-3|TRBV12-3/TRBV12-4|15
CASSFITGGGDTQYF
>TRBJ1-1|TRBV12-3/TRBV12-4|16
CASSPPGIAGGTEAFF
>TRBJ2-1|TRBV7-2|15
CASSLRTGGWNEQFF
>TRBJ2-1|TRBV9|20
CASSVAISGGPLNLNNEQFF
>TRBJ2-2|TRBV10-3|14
CAISIQQGAGELFF
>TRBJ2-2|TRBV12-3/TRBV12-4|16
CASRSSGTTNTGELFF
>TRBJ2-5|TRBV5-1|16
CTSSLVTGEAQETQYF
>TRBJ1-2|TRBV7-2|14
CASRPLTGTYGYTF
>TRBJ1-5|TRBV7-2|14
CASSLATMNQPQHF
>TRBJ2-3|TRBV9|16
CASSVGGAGLTDTQYF
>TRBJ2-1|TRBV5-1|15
CASRPLAGGPDEQFF
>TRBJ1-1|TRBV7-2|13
CASSLPASTEAFF
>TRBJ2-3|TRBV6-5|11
CASRQLDTQYF
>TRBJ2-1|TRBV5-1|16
CASSLVATASYNEQFF
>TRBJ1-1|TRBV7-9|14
CASSRTQKNTEAFF
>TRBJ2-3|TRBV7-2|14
CASSLGLGADTQYF
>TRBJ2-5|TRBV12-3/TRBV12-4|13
CASMGGATETQYF
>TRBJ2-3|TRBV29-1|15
CSVEGTGGLTDAQYF
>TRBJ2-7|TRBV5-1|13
CASSVSVAYEQYF
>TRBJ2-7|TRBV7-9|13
CASSSTSDYEQYF
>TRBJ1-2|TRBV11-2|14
CASSFRGFAYGYTF
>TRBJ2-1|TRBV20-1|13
CSTRTGEDNEQFF
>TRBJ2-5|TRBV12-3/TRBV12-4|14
CASLRGSESETQYF
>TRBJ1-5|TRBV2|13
CASTGGYNQPQHF
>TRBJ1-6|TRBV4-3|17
CASSQRDGGPYNSPLHF
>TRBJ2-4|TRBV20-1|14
CSADRGMAKNIQYF
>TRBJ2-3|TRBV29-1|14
CSVDAPGVADTQYF
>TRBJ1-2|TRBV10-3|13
CAISATENYGYTF
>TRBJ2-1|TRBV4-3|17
CASSHSIRDRGENEQFF
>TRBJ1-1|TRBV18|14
CASSPKWGDTEAFF
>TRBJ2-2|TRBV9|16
CASSLETVPNTGELFF
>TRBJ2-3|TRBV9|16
CASSVDLAGNTDTQYF
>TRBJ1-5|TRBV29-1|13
CSADVGSNQPQHF